The clone carrying this T cell receptor beta chain was recorded once. Amplification used 60 Vbeta primers and 13 Jbeta primers. Per the original methods: There were about 86 million unique TCR beta chains by a later count, and about 12 million of them were shared. The table came from immunoSEQ multiplex PCR; TCRdb's copy has only in-frame clones and leaves some out. V and J calls and clone size are as listed in that table; D and trimming were resolved from the DNA. Here the sample spans around 120,000 clones, around 80% being singletons. This entry comes from a study of cytomegalovirus exposure and HLA in healthy donors. The receptor's source is a man aged 50-59 years in good health and CMV-seronegative. The sequencing sample was made of PBMCs.

The CDR3 bases are TGTGCCAGCAGGAGAGGCTGGGAGCAGTACTTC. Translating it yields CASRRGWEQYF. V is TRBV6-1 and J is TRBJ2-5; weak D call: TRBD2 (5 bases). The CDR3 consists of 11 residues. Germline lookup yields CDR1 MNHNS and CDR2 SASEGT. Trimming shortened V by 6 bases and J by 11 bases, and 13 bases separated the two germline ends.